This T cell receptor (beta chain) was sequenced during a study of blood T cell repertoires in COVID-19. Only in-frame clones appear in the TCRdb table, and some are missing; sequencing was by immunoSEQ multiplex PCR. Here the sample spans more than 150,000 clones, more than 65% being singletons. Germline V gives CDR1 SGHTA, CDR2 FQGTGA. Trimming cost V 2 bases and J 8 bases, with 13 bases left between them. The CDR3 is 14 amino acids. The rearrangement joins TRBV7-3 to TRBJ2-1, with D perhaps matching TRBD1 (6 bases). The clonotype comes from a woman aged 50 to 65 with acute or convalescent COVID-19. Specimen: peripheral blood. CDR3 sequence: CASSLGGNLDEQFF. CDR3 nucleotides: TGTGCCAGCAGCTTAGGGGGCAATTTGGATGAGCAGTTCTTC.